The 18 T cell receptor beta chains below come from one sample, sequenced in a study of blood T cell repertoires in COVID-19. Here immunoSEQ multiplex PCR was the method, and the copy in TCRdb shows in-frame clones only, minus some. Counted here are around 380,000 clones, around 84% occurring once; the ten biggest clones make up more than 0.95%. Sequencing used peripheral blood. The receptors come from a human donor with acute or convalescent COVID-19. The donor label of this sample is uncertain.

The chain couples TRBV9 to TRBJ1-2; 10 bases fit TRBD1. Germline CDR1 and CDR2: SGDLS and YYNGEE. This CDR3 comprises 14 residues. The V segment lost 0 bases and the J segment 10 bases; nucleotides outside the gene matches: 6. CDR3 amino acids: CASSVGGQGLDYTF. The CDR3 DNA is TGTGCCAGCAGCGTAGGGGGACAGGGGCTAGACTACACCTTC.

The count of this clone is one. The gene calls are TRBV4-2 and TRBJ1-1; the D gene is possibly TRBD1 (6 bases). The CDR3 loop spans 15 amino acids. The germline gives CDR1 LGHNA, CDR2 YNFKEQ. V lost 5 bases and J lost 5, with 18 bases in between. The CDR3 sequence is CASSDQTGQRTEAFF. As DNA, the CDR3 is TGTGCCAGCAGCGATCAAACAGGGCAAAGGACTGAAGCTTTCTTT.

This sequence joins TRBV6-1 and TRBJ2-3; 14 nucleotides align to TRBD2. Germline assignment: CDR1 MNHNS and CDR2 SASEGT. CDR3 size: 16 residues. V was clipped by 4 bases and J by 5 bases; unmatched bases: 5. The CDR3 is CASSVTSGGVKDTQYF. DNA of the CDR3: TGTGCCAGCAGTGTGACTAGCGGGGGGGTTAAAGATACGCAGTATTTT.

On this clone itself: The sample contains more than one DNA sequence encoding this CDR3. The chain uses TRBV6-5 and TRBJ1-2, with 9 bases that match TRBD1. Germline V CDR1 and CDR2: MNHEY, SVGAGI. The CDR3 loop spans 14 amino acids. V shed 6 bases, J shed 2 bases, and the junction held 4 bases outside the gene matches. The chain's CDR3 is CASSLGQGNYGYTF. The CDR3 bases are TGTGCCAGCAGCTTGGGACAGGGAAACTATGGCTACACCTTC.

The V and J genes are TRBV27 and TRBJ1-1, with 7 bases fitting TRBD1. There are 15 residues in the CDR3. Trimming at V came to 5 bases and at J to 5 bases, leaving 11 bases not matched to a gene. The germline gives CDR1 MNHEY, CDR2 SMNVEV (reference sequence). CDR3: CASSPWGQLGTEAFF. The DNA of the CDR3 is TGTGCCAGCAGTCCTTGGGGACAGTTGGGGACTGAAGCTTTCTTT.

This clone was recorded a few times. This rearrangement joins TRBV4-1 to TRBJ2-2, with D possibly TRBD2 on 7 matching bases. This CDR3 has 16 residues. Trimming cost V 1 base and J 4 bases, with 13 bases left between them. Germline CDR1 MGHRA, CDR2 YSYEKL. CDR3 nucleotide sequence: TGCGCCAGCAGCCAAGTAGGACAGCGGGGCACCGGGGAGCTGTTTTTT. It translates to CASSQVGQRGTGELFF.

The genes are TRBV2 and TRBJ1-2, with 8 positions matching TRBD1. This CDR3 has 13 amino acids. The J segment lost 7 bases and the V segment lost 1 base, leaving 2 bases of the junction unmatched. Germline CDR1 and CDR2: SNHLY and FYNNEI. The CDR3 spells CASSEGDRPGYTF. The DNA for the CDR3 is TGTGCCAGCAGTGAAGGGGACAGGCCTGGCTACACCTTC.

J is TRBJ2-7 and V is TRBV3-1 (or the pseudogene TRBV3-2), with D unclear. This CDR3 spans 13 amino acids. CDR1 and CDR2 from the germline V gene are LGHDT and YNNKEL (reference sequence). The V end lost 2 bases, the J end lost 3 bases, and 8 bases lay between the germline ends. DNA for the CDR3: TGTGCCAGCAGCCAAAACATCCACTACGAGCAGTACTTC. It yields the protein CASSQNIHYEQYF.

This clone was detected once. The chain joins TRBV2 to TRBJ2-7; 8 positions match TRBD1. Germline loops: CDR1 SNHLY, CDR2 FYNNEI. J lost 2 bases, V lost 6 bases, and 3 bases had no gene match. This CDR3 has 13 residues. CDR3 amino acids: CASRGTGPYEQYF. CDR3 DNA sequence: TGTGCCAGCAGGGGGACAGGCCCCTACGAGCAGTACTTC.

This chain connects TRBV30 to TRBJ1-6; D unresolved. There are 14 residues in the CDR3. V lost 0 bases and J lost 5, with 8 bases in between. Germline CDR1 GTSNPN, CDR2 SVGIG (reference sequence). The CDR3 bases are TGTGCCTGGAGTGTAGGAGTAAATAATTCACCCCTCCACTTT. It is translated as CAWSVGVNNSPLHF.

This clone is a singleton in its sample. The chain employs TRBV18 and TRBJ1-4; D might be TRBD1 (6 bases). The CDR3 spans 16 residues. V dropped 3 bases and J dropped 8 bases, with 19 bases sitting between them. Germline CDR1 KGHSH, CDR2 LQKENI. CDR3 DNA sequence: TGTGCCAGCTCACCGGTAGTATCAGGGGTTATCGAAAAACTGTTTTTT. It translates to CASSPVVSGVIEKLFF.

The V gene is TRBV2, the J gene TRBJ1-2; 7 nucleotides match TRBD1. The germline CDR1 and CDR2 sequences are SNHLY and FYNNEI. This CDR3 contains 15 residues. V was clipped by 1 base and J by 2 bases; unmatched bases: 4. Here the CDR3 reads CASSEEGGSNYGYTF. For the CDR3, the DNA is TGTGCCAGCAGTGAAGAAGGGGGCAGCAACTATGGCTACACCTTC.

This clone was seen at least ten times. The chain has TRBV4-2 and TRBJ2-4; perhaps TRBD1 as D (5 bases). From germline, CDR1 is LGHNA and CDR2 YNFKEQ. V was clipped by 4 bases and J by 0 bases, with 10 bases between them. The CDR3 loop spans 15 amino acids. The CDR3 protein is CASSPTGQAKNIQYF. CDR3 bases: TGTGCCAGCAGCCCCACAGGTCAAGCCAAAAACATTCAGTACTTC.

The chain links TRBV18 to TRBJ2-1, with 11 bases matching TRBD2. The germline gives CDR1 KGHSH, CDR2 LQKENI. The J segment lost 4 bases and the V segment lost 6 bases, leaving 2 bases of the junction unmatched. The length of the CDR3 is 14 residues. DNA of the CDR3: TGTGCCAGCTCCCGACTAGCGGGATACAATGAGCAGTTCTTC. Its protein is CASSRLAGYNEQFF.

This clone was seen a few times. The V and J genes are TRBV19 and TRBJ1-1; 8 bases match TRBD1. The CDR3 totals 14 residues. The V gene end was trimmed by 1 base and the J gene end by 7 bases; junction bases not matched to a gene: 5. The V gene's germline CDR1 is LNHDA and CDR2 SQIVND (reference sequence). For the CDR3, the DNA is TGTGCCAGTAGTATAGGAGTAGACAGGGGTGAAGCTTTCTTT. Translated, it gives CASSIGVDRGEAFF.

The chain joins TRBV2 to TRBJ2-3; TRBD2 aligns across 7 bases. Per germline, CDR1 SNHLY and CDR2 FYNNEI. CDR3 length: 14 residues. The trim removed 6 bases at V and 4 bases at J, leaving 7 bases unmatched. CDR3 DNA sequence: TGTGCCAGCAGGAGGACTAGTATTGCAGATACGCAGTATTTT. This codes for CASRRTSIADTQYF.

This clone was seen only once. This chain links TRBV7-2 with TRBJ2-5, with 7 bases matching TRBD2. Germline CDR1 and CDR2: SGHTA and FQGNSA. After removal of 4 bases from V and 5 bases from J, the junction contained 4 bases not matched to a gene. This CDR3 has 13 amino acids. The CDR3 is CASSSGGWETQYF. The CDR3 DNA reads TGTGCCAGCAGCTCGGGAGGTTGGGAGACCCAGTACTTC.

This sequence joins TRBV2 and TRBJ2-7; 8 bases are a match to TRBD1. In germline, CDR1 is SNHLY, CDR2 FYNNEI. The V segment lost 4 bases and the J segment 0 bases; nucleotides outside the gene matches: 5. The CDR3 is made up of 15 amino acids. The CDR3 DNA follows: TGTGCCAGCAGTGCCGGGACAGGACTCTCCTACGAGCAGTACTTC. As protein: CASSAGTGLSYEQYF.